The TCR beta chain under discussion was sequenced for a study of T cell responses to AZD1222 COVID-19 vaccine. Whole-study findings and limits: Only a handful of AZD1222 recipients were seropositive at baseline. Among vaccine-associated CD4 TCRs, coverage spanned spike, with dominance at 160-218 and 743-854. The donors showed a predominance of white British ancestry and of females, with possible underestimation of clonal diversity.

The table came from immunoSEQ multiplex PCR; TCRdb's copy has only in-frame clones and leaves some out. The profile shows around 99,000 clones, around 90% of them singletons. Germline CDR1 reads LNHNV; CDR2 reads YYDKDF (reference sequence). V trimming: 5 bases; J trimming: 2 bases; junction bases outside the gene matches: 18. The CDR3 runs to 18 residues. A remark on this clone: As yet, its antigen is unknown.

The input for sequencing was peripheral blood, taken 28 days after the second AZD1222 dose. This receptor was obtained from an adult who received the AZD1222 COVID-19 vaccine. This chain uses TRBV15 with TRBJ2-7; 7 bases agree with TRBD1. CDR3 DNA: TGTGCCACCAGCCCTTTAGTCGCCCGAGACAGGGTGCCCTACGAGCAGTACTTC. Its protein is CATSPLVARDRVPYEQYF.